Described below is a single T cell receptor beta chain sequence and its context. The data were obtained in a study of blood T cell repertoires in COVID-19. Study overall: The study drew acute and convalescent COVID-19 samples from the United States, Italy and Spain. T cells, B-cell-depleted T cells, or PBMCs supplied cDNA or gDNA.

V was clipped by 9 bases and J by 2 bases, with 16 bases between them. The CDR3 covers 14 residues. From germline, CDR1 is LGHNT and CDR2 FRNRAP. As handled by the study authors: Nucleated cell number was recorded as an estimate derived from reference gene primer amplification. Only in-frame clones appear in the TCRdb table, and some are missing; sequencing was by immunoSEQ multiplex PCR. Clonal size and the V and J genes are those of that table, whereas D and trimming came from the DNA. The sample has over 45,000 clones, less than 90% seen once; the top ten hold 5.1%. The V gene is TRBV12-5, the J gene TRBJ1-1, with D perhaps TRBD1 (6 bases). Sequencing was carried out using peripheral blood. This clonotype was obtained from a man older than 75 in a cohort sampled during active COVID-19. The CDR3 sequence: CASSGGHLNTEAFF. The CDR3 region has the DNA TGTGCTAGCTCCGGGGGGCACCTAAACACTGAAGCTTTCTTT.